This T cell receptor (beta chain) originates from a study of tumor-infiltrating lymphocytes in primary liver carcinoma. Study conclusions and caveats: Tumors had a top-250-clone fraction that was significantly higher than blood (p = 0.039).

In the case of this clonotype: Its cognate antigen is unknown.

Trimming stripped 5 bases from V and 0 bases from J, with 11 bases between. Germline CDR1 reads LNHDA; CDR2 reads SQIVND (reference sequence). The CDR3 sequence is 14 residues long. The authors made TCR beta cDNA from 500 to 600 ng total RNA with a constant-region primer. Three nested multiplex PCR rounds, a slightly modified ARM-PCR method, built the TCR beta libraries. The first two PCR rounds used TRBV1-TRBV30 forward primers with a C-beta reverse primer, around 10 cycles each. Using its own MiXCR run on the multiplex PCR reads, TCRdb lists one record per CDR3 protein. The sample has about 48,000 distinct CDR3 sequences, about 80% seen once. Co-extraction of both nucleic acids (RNA and DNA) used roughly 18-34 mg of unsorted bulk tissue.

This rearrangement joins TRBV19 to TRBJ2-7; D may be TRBD2 (5 bases). The sample was liver tumor tissue from sampling region 3. Subset of the sample: tumor region T3, left-lateral pole. The sequence derives from a man aged 40-49 years with primary liver carcinoma and hepatitis B virus infection. The CDR3 loop reads CASSFSEGSYEQYF. CDR3 DNA sequence: TGTGCCAGTAGTTTTAGTGAGGGCTCCTACGAGCAGTACTTC.